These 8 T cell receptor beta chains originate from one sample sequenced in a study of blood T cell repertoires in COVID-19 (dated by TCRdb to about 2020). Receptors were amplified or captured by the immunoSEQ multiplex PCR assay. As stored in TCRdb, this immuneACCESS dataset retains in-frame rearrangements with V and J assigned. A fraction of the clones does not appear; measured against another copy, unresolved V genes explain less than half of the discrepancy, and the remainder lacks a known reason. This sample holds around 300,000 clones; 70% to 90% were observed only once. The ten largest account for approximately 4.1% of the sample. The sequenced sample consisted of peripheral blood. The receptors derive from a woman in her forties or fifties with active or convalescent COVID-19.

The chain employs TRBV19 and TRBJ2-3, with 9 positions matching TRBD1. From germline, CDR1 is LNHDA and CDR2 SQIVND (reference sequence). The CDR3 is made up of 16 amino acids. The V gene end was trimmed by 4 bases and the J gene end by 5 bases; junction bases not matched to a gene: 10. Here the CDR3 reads CASSSRSGQGRDTQYF. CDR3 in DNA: TGTGCCAGTAGTAGTAGGTCGGGACAGGGAAGAGATACGCAGTATTTT.

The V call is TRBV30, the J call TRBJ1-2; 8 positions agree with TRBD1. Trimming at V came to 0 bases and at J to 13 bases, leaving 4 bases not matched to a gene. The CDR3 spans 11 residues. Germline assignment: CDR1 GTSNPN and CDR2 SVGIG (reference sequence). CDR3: CAWSVQGVSTF. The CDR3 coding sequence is TGTGCCTGGAGTGTACAGGGGGTATCCACCTTC.

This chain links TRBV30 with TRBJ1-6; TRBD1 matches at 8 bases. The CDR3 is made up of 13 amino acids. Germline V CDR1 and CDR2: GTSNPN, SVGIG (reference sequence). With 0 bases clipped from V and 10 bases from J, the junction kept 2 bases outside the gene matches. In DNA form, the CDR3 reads TGTGCCTGGAGTGTACAGGGGGAATCACCCCTCCACTTT. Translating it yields CAWSVQGESPLHF. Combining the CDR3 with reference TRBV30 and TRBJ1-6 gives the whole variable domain SQTIHQWPATLVQPVGSPLSLECTVEGTSNPNLYWYRQAAGRGLQLLFYSVGIGQISSEVPQNLSASRPQDRQFILSSKKLLLSDSGFYLCAWSVQGESPLHFGNGTRLTVT.

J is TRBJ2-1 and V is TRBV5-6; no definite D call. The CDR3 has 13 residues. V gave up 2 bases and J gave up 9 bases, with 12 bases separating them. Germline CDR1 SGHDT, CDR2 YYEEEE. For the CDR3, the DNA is TGTGCCAGCAGCTTCTACACTAACGGTGAGCAGTTCTTC. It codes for CASSFYTNGEQFF.

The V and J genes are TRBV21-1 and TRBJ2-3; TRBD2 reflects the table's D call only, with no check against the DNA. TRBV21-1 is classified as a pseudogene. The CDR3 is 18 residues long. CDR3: CASSKGPGLAGATDTQYF. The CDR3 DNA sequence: TGTGCCAGCAGCAAAGGCCCGGGACTAGCGGGAGCTACAGATACGCAGTATTTT.

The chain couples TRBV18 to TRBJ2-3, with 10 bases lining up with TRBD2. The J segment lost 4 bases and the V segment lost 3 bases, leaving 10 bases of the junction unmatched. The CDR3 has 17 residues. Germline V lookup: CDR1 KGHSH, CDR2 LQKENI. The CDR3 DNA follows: TGTGCCAGCTCACCCTACCCGGCTAGCGGGAGTTCAGATACGCAGTATTTT. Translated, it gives CASSPYPASGSSDTQYF.

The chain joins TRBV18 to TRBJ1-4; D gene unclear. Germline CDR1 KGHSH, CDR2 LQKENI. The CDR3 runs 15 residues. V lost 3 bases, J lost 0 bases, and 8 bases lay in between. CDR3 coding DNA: TGTGCCAGCTCACCCTGGCAGTCAACTAATGAAAAACTGTTTTTT. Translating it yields CASSPWQSTNEKLFF.

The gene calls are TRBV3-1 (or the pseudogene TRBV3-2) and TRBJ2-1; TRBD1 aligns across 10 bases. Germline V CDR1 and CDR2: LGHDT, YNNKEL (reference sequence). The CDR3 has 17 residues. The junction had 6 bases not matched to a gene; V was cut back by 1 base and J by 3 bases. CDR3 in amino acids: CASSQVKGTGVYNEQFF. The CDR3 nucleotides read TGTGCCAGCAGCCAAGTAAAGGGGACAGGGGTCTACAATGAGCAGTTCTTC.